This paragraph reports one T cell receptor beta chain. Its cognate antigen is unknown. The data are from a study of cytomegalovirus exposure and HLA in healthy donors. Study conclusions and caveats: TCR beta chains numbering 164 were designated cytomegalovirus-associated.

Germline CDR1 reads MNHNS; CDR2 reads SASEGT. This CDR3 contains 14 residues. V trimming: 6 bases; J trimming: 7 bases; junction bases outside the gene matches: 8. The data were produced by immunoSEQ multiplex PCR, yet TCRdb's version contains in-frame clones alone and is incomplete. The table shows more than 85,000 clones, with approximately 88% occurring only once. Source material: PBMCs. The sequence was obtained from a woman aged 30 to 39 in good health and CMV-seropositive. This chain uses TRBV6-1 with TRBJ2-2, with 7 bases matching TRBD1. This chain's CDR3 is CASRAGTASGELFF. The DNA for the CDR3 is TGTGCCAGCAGAGCCGGGACAGCGAGCGGGGAGCTGTTTTTT.